The following is a T cell receptor (beta chain) sequence with its context. Its specificity is unknown. The entry originates in a study of T cells in lung cancer brain metastases. Study-wide context: Median interval between primary and brain metastasis samples was roughly 350 days. Study findings and constraints: Most clones were lesion-specific, with limited overlap between paired lesions (Morisita 0.23). Paired primaries held more unique productive clones than brain metastases (median approximately 4,500 versus 1,500).

This CDR3 contains 12 residues. Germline loops: CDR1 SQVTM, CDR2 ANQGSEA. Genomic DNA input was about 2 to 5.5 ug, equal within pairs. Libraries were prepared by immunoSEQ multiplex PCR; TCRdb keeps only in-frame clonotypes and omits some of them. The sample holds some 4,700 clones; approximately 90% are singletons and the top ten take roughly 5.6%. The sample consisted of tumor tissue from the primary lung tumor. This rearrangement joins TRBV29-1 to TRBJ1-2; no clear D. The receptor was derived from a woman aged 50 to 65 with non-small cell lung cancer. DNA of the CDR3: TGCAGTTATCTTAGAGGAAACTATGGCTACACCTTC. Translated, it gives CSYLRGNYGYTF.